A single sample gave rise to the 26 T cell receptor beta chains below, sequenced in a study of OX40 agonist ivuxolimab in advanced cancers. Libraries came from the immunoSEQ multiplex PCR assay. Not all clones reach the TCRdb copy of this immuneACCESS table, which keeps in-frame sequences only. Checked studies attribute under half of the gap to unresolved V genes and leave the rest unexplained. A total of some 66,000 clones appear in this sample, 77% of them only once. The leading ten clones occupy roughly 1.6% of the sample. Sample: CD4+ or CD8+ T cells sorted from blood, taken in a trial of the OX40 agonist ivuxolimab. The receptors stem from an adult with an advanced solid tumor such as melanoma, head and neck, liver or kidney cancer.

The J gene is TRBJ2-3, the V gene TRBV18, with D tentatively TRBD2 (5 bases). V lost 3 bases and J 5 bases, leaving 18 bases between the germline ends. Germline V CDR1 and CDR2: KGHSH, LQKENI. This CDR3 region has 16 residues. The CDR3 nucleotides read TGTGCCAGCTCACCTACTAGTGCCGAGTGGGGAGATACGCAGTATTTT. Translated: CASSPTSAEWGDTQYF.

CDR3 loop: CASSLRREGPDTQYF. In DNA form, the CDR3 reads TGCGCCAGCAGCTTGCGGCGGGAGGGCCCAGATACGCAGTATTTT. The chain uses TRBV5-1 and TRBJ2-3; TRBD2 aligns across 9 bases. The germline CDR1 and CDR2 sequences are SGHRS and YFSETQ. V lost 1 base, J lost 4 bases, and 4 bases stayed unmatched. The CDR3 totals 15 residues.

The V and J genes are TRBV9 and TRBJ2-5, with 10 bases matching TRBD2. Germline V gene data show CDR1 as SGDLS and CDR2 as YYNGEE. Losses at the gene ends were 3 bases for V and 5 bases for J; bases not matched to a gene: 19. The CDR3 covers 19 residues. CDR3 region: CASSDPAAGAGGGWETQYF. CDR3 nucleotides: TGTGCCAGCAGCGACCCCGCCGCGGGAGCGGGGGGGGGTTGGGAGACCCAGTACTTC.

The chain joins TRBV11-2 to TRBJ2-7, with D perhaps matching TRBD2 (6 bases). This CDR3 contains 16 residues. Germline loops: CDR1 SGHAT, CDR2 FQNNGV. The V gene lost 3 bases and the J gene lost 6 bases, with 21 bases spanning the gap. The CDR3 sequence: CASSFKGGISGGEQYF. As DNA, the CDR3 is TGTGCCAGCAGCTTCAAAGGCGGGATCAGCGGCGGCGAGCAGTACTTC. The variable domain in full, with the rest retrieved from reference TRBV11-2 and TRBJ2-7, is EAGVAQSPRYKIIEKRQSVAFWCNPISGHATLYWYQQILGQGPKLLIQFQNNGVVDDSQLPKDRFSAERLKGVDSTLKIQPAKLEDSAVYLCASSFKGGISGGEQYFGPGTRLTVT.

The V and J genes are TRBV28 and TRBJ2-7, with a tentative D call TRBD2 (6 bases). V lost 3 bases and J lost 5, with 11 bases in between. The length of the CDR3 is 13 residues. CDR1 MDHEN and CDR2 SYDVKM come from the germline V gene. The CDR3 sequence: CASSFLRGNEQYF. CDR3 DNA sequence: TGTGCCAGCAGTTTTCTTCGGGGGAACGAGCAGTACTTC.

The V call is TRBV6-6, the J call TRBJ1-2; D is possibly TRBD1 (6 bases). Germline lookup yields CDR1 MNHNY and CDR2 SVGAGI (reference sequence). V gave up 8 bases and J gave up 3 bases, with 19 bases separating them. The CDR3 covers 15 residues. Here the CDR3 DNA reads TGTGCCAGCGTACCCGGGGACAAGGCTTACTATGGCTACACCTTC. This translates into CASVPGDKAYYGYTF.

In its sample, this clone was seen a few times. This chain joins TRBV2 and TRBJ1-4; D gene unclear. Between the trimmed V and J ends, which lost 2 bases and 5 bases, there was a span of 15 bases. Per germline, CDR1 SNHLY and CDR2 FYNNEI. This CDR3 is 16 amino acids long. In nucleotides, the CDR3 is TGTGCCAGCAGTGAACATGGAGGCTATCAAAATGAAAAACTGTTTTTT. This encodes CASSEHGGYQNEKLFF. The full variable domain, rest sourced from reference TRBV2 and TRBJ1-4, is EPEVTQTPSHQVTQMGQEVILRCVPISNHLYFYWYRQILGQKVEFLVSFYNNEISEKSEIFDDQFSVERPDGSNFTLKIRSTKLEDSAMYFCASSEHGGYQNEKLFFGSGTQLSVL.

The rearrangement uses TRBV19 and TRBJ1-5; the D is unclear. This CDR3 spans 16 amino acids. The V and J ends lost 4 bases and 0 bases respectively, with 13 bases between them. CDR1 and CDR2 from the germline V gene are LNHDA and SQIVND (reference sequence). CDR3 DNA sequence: TGTGCCAGTAGTACGCAACACGCAGATAGCAATCAGCCCCAGCATTTT. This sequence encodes CASSTQHADSNQPQHF.

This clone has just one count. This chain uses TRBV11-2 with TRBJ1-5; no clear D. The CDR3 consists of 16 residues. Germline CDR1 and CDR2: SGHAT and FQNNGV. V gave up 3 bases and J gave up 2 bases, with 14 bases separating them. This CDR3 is CASSLSGYSGNQPQHF. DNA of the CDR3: TGTGCCAGCAGCTTGTCAGGTTACTCAGGCAATCAGCCCCAGCATTTT.

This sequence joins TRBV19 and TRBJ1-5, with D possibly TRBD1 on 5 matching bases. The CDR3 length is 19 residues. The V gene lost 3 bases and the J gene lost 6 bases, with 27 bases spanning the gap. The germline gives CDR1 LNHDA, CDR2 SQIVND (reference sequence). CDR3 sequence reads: CASSIDGWGAAGTTQPQHF. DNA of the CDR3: TGTGCCAGTAGTATTGACGGTTGGGGCGCTGCAGGGACTACTCAGCCCCAGCATTTT.

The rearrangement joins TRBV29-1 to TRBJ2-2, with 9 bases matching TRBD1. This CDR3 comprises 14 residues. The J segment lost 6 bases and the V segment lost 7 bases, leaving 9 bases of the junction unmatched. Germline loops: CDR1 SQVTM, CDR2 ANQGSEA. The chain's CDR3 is CSAPGTGWPGELFF. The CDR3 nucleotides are TGCAGCGCACCCGGGACAGGGTGGCCCGGGGAGCTGTTTTTT.

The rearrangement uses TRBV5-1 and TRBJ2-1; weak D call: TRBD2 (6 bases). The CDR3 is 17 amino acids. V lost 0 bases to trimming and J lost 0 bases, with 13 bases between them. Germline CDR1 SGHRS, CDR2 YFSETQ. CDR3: CASSLAGAGSSYNEQFF. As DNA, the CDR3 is TGCGCCAGCAGCTTGGCCGGGGCGGGGAGCTCCTACAATGAGCAGTTCTTC.

CDR3 region: CASSAGTSGSYDEQYF. The CDR3 nucleotides are TGTGCCAGCAGTGCGGGGACTAGCGGGAGTTACGACGAGCAGTACTTC. The V gene is TRBV28, the J gene TRBJ2-7; 14 bases line up with TRBD2. J lost 5 bases, V lost 5 bases, and 8 bases had no gene match. The CDR3 has 16 residues. The germline V gene encodes CDR1 MDHEN and CDR2 SYDVKM.

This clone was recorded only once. In nucleotides, the CDR3 is TGTGCCAGCAGCAAAGACGCGCGGGCGCAGGGCTACGAGCAGTACTTC. Its protein product is CASSKDARAQGYEQYF. This chain links TRBV2 with TRBJ2-7; D assignment may be TRBD1 or TRBD2 (5 bases each). The CDR3 is 16 amino acids. Trimming stripped 6 bases from V and 3 bases from J, with 21 bases between. In germline, CDR1 is SNHLY, CDR2 FYNNEI.

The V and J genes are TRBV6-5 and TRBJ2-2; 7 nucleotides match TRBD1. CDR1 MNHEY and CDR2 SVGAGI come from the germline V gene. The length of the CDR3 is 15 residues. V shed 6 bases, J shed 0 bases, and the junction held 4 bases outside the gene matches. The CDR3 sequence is CASRAGTANTGELFF. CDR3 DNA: TGTGCCAGCAGGGCCGGGACAGCGAACACCGGGGAGCTGTTTTTT.

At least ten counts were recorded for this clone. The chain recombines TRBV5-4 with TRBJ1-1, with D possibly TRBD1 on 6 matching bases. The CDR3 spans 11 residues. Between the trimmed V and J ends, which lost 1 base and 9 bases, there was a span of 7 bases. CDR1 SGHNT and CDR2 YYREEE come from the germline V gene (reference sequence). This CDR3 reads CASSLRGQAFF. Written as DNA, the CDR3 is TGTGCCAGCAGCTTGCGGGGGCAAGCTTTCTTT.

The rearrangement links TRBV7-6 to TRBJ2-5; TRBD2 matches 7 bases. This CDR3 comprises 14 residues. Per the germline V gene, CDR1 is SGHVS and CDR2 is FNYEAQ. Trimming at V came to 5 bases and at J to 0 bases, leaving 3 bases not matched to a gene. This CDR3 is CASSPLADQETQYF. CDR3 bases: TGTGCCAGCAGCCCGCTAGCGGACCAAGAGACCCAGTACTTC.

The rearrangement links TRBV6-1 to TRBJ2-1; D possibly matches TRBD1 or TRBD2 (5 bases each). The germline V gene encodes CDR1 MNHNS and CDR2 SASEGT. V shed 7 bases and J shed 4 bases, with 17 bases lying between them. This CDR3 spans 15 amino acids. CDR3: CASILGELWYNEQFF. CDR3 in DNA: TGTGCCAGCATCCTAGGGGAGTTATGGTACAATGAGCAGTTCTTC.

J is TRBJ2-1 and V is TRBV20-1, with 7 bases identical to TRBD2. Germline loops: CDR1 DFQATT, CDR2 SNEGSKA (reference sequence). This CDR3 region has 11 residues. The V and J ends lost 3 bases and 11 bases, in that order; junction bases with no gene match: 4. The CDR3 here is CSARGGAKQFF. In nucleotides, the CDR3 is TGCAGTGCTAGGGGAGGGGCCAAGCAGTTCTTC.

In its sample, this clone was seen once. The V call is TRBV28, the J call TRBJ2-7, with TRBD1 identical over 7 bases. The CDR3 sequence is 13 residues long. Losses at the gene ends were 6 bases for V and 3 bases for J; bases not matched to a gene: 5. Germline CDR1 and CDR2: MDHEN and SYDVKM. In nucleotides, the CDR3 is TGTGCCAGCAGGCCCCAGGGGGTCTACGAGCAGTACTTC. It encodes CASRPQGVYEQYF. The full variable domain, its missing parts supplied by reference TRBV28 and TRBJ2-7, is DVKVTQSSRYLVKRTGEKVFLECVQDMDHENMFWYRQDPGLGLRLIYFSYDVKMKEKGDIPEGYSVSREKKERFSLILESASTNQTSMYLCASRPQGVYEQYFGPGTRLTVT.

CDR3 in amino acids: CAISEFWDSNQPQHF. The CDR3 DNA reads TGTGCCATCAGTGAGTTTTGGGATAGCAATCAGCCCCAGCATTTT. The rearrangement links TRBV10-3 to TRBJ1-5; no firm D call. This CDR3 spans 15 amino acids. V was shortened by 1 base and J by 0 bases, with 7 bases between the two germline ends. Germline values: CDR1 ENHRY, CDR2 SYGVKD.

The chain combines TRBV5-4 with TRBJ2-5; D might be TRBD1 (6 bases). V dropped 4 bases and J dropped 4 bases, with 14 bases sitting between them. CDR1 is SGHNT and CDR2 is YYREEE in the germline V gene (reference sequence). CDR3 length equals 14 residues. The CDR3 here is CASSHSGVRETQYF. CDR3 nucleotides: TGTGCCAGCAGCCATTCAGGGGTTCGAGAGACCCAGTACTTC. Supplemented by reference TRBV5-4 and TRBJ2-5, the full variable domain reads ETGVTQSPTHLIKTRGQQVTLRCSSQSGHNTVSWYQQALGQGPQFIFQYYREEENGRGNFPPRFSGLQFPNYSSELNVNALELDDSALYLCASSHSGVRETQYFGPGTRLLVL.

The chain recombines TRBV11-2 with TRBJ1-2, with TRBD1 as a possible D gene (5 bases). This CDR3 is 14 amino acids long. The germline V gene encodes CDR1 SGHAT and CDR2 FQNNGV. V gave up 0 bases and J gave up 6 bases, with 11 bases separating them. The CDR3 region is CASSLDRQGHGYTF. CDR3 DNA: TGTGCCAGCAGCTTAGATAGGCAGGGCCATGGCTACACCTTC.

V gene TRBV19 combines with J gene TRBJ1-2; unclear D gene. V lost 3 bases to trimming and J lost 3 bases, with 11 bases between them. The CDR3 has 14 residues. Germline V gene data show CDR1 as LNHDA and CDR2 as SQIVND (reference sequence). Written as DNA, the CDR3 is TGTGCCAGTAGTATCCTGGACGAATACTATGGCTACACCTTC. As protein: CASSILDEYYGYTF. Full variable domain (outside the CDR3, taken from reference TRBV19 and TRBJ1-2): DGGITQSPKYLFRKEGQNVTLSCEQNLNHDAMYWYRQDPGQGLRLIYYSQIVNDFQKGDIAEGYSVSREKKESFPLTVTSAQKNPTAFYLCASSILDEYYGYTFGSGTRLTVV.

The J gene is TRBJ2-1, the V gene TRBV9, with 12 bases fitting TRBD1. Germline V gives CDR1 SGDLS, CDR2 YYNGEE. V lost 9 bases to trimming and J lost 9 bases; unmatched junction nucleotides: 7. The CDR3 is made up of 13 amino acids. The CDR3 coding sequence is TGTGCCACCGGGACAGGGGGCTTGGGTGAGCAGTTCTTC. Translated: CATGTGGLGEQFF.

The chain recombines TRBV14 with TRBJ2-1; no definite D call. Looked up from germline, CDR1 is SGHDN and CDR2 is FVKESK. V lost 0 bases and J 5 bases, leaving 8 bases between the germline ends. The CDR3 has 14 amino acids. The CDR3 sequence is CASSQETNNNEQFF. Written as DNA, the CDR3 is TGTGCCAGCAGCCAAGAGACAAATAACAATGAGCAGTTCTTC.